This T cell receptor beta chain was recorded in a study of identical twins. Findings and caveats of the study: Fewer insertions characterized abundant cord blood beta clonotypes, whereas memory repertoires showed none.

TCRdb re-analysed the 5' RACE reads in MiXCR, keeping a single row per CDR3 protein. The repertoire has 600,000 to 850,000 distinct CDR3 sequences, 18% of them found once; the top ten carry over 10%. Trimming cost V 4 bases and J 0 bases, with 19 bases left between them. The V gene's germline CDR1 is SGDLS and CDR2 YYNGEE. The CDR3 is 17 amino acids. A remark on this clonotype: Its antigen is not known.

In addition, the sample was reused for a study of T cells expressing NK-cell markers.

The chain has TRBV9 and TRBJ1-1; D remains unclear. Source material: PBMCs. This clonotype was sampled from a woman aged 18 to 35 in good health. In nucleotides, the CDR3 is TGTGCCAGCAGCCCCTCTGCCCAGGCCCTCATGAACACTGAAGCTTTCTTT. Amino acid sequence: CASSPSAQALMNTEAFF.